This T cell receptor beta chain appears in the sequencing data of a study of cytomegalovirus exposure and HLA in healthy donors. The repertoire was sequenced with immunoSEQ multiplex PCR; TCRdb's copy has only in-frame clones and lacks some. Counted here are over 120,000 clones, 94% occurring once; the ten biggest clones make up around 1.9%. The CDR3 spans 14 residues. V was trimmed by 9 bases and J by 3 bases, leaving 15 bases between them. Germline CDR1 LNHDA, CDR2 SQIVND (reference sequence). Sequencing was carried out using PBMCs. The receptor comes from a man younger than 35 in good health and CMV-seropositive. This chain uses TRBV19 with TRBJ1-5, with TRBD1 as a possible D gene (6 bases). The CDR3 DNA sequence: TGTGCCAGCCGGAAGACAGGTGACAATCAGCCCCAGCATTTT. It encodes CASRKTGDNQPQHF.